Below are 5 T cell receptor beta chains sequenced from a single sample in a study of response to subunit inactivated influenza vaccine. TCRdb recomputed calls from the RT-PCR reads with MiXCR, one row per CDR3 protein. The data contain under 950,000 distinct CDR3 sequences, 21% of them singletons. The sample consisted of PBMCs from blood, taken around 5 days after vaccination. All receptors derive from a man aged 50 to 59 who received an inactivated influenza vaccine.

Only a few counts were recorded for this clonotype. This rearrangement joins TRBV2 to TRBJ2-5; D remains ambiguous. V dropped 4 bases and J dropped 2 bases, with 8 bases sitting between them. CDR1 SNHLY and CDR2 FYNNEI come from the germline V gene. This CDR3 is 13 amino acids long. In DNA form, the CDR3 reads TGTGCCAGCAGTGTCCGCAGACAAGAGACCCAGTACTTC. It codes for CASSVRRQETQYF.

The chain combines TRBV20-1 with TRBJ2-2; D gene uncertain. Germline assignment: CDR1 DFQATT and CDR2 SNEGSKA (reference sequence). V was clipped by 4 bases and J by 7 bases, with 13 bases between them. The CDR3 extends over 13 amino acids. The DNA of the CDR3 is TGCAGTGCTACAAGCAGGACCGTCGGGGAGCTGTTTTTT. This codes for CSATSRTVGELFF.

This clonotype was observed a few times. The rearrangement uses TRBV12-3 or TRBV12-4 and TRBJ2-1, with D maybe TRBD1 (6 bases). The CDR3 is 13 residues long. Trimming stripped 6 bases from V and 9 bases from J, with 15 bases between. CDR3 sequence: CASSRAGDGEQFF. CDR3 nucleotides: TGTGCCAGCAGCCGGGCAGGGGACGGTGAGCAGTTCTTC.

Ten or more counts support this clonotype. The chain uses TRBV5-1 and TRBJ2-1, with 10 bases identical to TRBD2. The germline V gene has CDR1 SGHRS and CDR2 YFSETQ. V was clipped by 3 bases and J by 2 bases; unmatched bases: 2. The CDR3 totals 15 residues. This CDR3 reads CASSSGTSAYNEQFF. CDR3 nucleotide sequence: TGCGCCAGCAGCTCCGGGACTAGCGCCTACAATGAGCAGTTCTTC.

This chain joins TRBV24-1 and TRBJ2-3; 10 bases are shared with TRBD1. Looked up from germline, CDR1 is KGHDR and CDR2 is SFDVKD. Trimming removed 3 bases from V and 4 bases from J; junction bases left unmatched: 9. This CDR3 contains 17 residues. The DNA for the CDR3 is TGTGCCACCAGTGATCACCCAGGGACAGGGGTCCCAGATACGCAGTATTTT. This gives the protein CATSDHPGTGVPDTQYF.